The clone carrying this TCR beta chain was counted ten times or more. What it binds is unknown. The sample is drawn from a study of CD8 T cells in ankylosing spondylitis. The study, taken as a whole, reports: CD8+ cells made up the disease-linked clones, which were relatively rare in peripheral blood. A TCR beta motif of fewer than ten highly homologous variants appeared characteristic of ankylosing spondylitis blood. In the blood and synovial fluid of reactive arthritis, some motif variants had been previously reported.

The V gene's germline CDR1 is WSHSY and CDR2 SAAADI. The CDR3 has 12 amino acids. V shed 4 bases, J shed 11 bases, and the junction held 8 bases outside the gene matches. From the 5' RACE reads, TCRdb called clonotypes with MiXCR, one entry per CDR3 protein. This sample yields about 440,000 distinct CDR3 sequences, of which 15% to 20% are seen a single time; under 1.2% belongs to the top ten. The sample taken for sequencing was blood, either unsorted or a sorted T cell fraction (not recorded which). The TCR comes from a male donor with ankylosing spondylitis. The chain employs TRBV10-2 and TRBJ2-7; TRBD1 aligns across 7 bases. The CDR3 sequence: CASSAPDREKYF. CDR3 DNA sequence: TGCGCCAGCAGTGCCCCAGACAGGGAGAAGTACTTC.